The 22 T cell receptor beta chains below come from one sample, sequenced in a study of blood T cells in healthy people across ages (dated by TCRdb to between 2015 and 2017). Library generation was performed with 5' RACE. The run used an Illumina HiSeq 2500. A second roughly 7 to 12 cycle PCR used a sample-barcoded 5' primer and a J-beta primer mix. The public reads were reprocessed in TCRdb via fastp at Q25 and MiXCR, keeping in-frame beta chains. Merged by CDR3 protein, the rows form single entries marked with the most common genes and DNA. The table for this sample lists approximately 1.5 million distinct CDR3 sequences; roughly 32% of them were counted only once. Approximately 10% of the sample is taken by the ten largest. Specimen: blood. These receptors were collected from a woman aged 25 to 45 in good health.

The CDR3 sequence: CSVGDRTEAFF. Here the CDR3 DNA reads TGCAGCGTTGGGGACAGGACCGAAGCTTTCTTT. The chain combines TRBV29-1 with TRBJ1-1, with 8 bases matching TRBD1. The V gene end was trimmed by 4 bases and the J gene end by 8 bases; junction bases not matched to a gene: 3. The CDR3 totals 11 residues. Germline-derived CDR1 and CDR2 are SQVTM and ANQGSEA.

The chain recombines TRBV2 with TRBJ2-1, with D tentatively TRBD1 (6 bases). The V and J ends lost 5 bases and 0 bases respectively, with 11 bases between them. Germline-derived CDR1 and CDR2 are SNHLY and FYNNEI. This CDR3 spans 15 amino acids. The chain's CDR3 is CASSQGHSSYNEQFF. The CDR3 DNA follows: TGTGCCAGCAGTCAGGGACATAGCTCCTACAATGAGCAGTTCTTC. Full variable domain (rest looked up from reference TRBV2 and TRBJ2-1): EPEVTQTPSHQVTQMGQEVILRCVPISNHLYFYWYRQILGQKVEFLVSFYNNEISEKSEIFDDQFSVERPDGSNFTLKIRSTKLEDSAMYFCASSQGHSSYNEQFFGPGTRLTVL.

This sequence joins TRBV28 and TRBJ2-1; unclear D gene. Per germline, CDR1 MDHEN and CDR2 SYDVKM. V was shortened by 1 base and J by 8 bases, with 15 bases between the two germline ends. The CDR3 runs 15 residues. CDR3: CASSLYKGSFHEQFF. The CDR3 bases are TGTGCCAGCAGTTTATACAAGGGCAGCTTCCATGAGCAGTTCTTC.

There are a few counts of this clonotype. The chain employs TRBV6-2 or TRBV6-3 and TRBJ1-2; TRBD1 agrees at 7 bases. The junction had 7 bases not matched to a gene; V was cut back by 5 bases and J by 1 base. This CDR3 contains 15 residues. Germline V gene lookup returns CDR1 MNHEY and CDR2 SVGEGT. CDR3 loop: CASSHPGQFNYGYTF. CDR3 nucleotides: TGTGCCAGCAGTCACCCGGGACAGTTTAACTATGGCTACACCTTC.

This clonotype was counted between two and nine times. The V and J genes are TRBV28 and TRBJ1-2; D gene unclear. In germline, CDR1 is MDHEN, CDR2 SYDVKM. This CDR3 has 14 residues. Trimming stripped 4 bases from V and 1 base from J, with 10 bases between. CDR3 in amino acids: CASSSVGLNYGYTF. Written as DNA, the CDR3 is TGTGCCAGCAGTTCAGTTGGACTTAACTATGGCTACACCTTC.

This clonotype was counted at least ten times. V usage is TRBV20-1 and J usage is TRBJ2-7; TRBD2 agrees at 11 bases. Germline V CDR1 and CDR2: DFQATT, SNEGSKA (reference sequence). V was clipped by 1 base and J by 2 bases; unmatched bases: 4. The CDR3 has 15 residues. CDR3 DNA: TGCAGTGCTAGAGGGGGTAGCGGGAGGGCCTACGAGCAGTACTTC. Its protein product is CSARGGSGRAYEQYF.

The genes are TRBV2 and TRBJ2-5; 8 bases fit TRBD2. Germline trimming cut 4 bases from V and 2 bases from J; bases unmatched to any gene: 9. Looked up from germline, CDR1 is SNHLY and CDR2 is FYNNEI. The CDR3 consists of 16 residues. Here the CDR3 DNA reads TGTGCCAGCAGTGTACGGGGGGGCCGTCAGCAAGAGACCCAGTACTTC. Amino acid sequence: CASSVRGGRQQETQYF.

As to this clonotype: The junction differs from germline at one of its ends, possibly a read error. This rearrangement joins TRBV4-1 to TRBJ1-1; the D gene is possibly TRBD1 (5 bases). The CDR3 has 14 amino acids. CDR1 and CDR2 from the germline V gene are MGHRA and YSYEKL. The CDR3 nucleotides are TGCGTCAGCAGCCACCCGGGACGGGGGACTGAAGCTTTCTTT. Its protein is CVSSHPGRGTEAFF.

The genes are TRBV6-1 and TRBJ2-3; possible D gene TRBD2, 6 bases. In germline, CDR1 is MNHNS, CDR2 SASEGT. The CDR3 spans 16 residues. Trimming removed 1 base from V and 12 bases from J, with 23 bases in between. Written as DNA, the CDR3 is TGTGCCAGCAGTGAAGGGTGGGGAGGTTTAATTCAATCACAGTATTTT. This sequence encodes CASSEGWGGLIQSQYF.

V and J are TRBV5-1 and TRBJ2-2, with no clear D. From germline, CDR1 is SGHRS and CDR2 YFSETQ. Trimming stripped 0 bases from V and 3 bases from J, with 9 bases between. CDR3 length equals 15 residues. The CDR3 sequence is CASSLGGFDTGELFF. CDR3 nucleotide sequence: TGCGCCAGCAGCTTGGGAGGTTTTGACACCGGGGAGCTGTTTTTT.

This clonotype appeared a few times. The chain combines TRBV20-1 with TRBJ2-7; 9 nucleotides match TRBD2. Germline-derived CDR1 and CDR2 are DFQATT and SNEGSKA (reference sequence). Trimming removed 3 bases from V and 3 bases from J; junction bases left unmatched: 6. The CDR3 runs to 14 residues. CDR3 bases: TGCAGTGCTAGTTTAGCGGGGGCGGGCTACGAGCAGTACTTC. Translating gives CSASLAGAGYEQYF.

This clonotype was counted at least ten times. The CDR3 here is CASSPVGGRFDEQFF. CDR3 DNA sequence: TGCGCCAGCAGCCCGGTGGGGGGCAGGTTCGATGAGCAGTTCTTC. The chain employs TRBV5-1 and TRBJ2-1, with D perhaps given as TRBD1 or TRBD2 (6 bases each). V was cut by 4 bases and J by 8 bases, with 19 bases left in between. The CDR3 is 15 amino acids. Germline CDR1 reads SGHRS; CDR2 reads YFSETQ.

This clonotype occurred a few times. The chain employs TRBV5-1 and TRBJ1-2; TRBD1 matches 8 bases. The V segment lost 3 bases and the J segment 6 bases; nucleotides outside the gene matches: 10. The CDR3 is made up of 15 amino acids. Germline V CDR1 and CDR2: SGHRS, YFSETQ. Written as DNA, the CDR3 is TGCGCCAGCAGCTCCGGGGCAGGGGGCGCGAATGGCTACACCTTC. The encoded protein is CASSSGAGGANGYTF.

The table lists this clonotype with a few counts. CDR3 sequence: CASSGARADYNEQFF. The CDR3 DNA reads as TGTGCCAGCAGCGGGGCCCGGGCGGACTACAATGAGCAGTTCTTC. This rearrangement joins TRBV9 to TRBJ2-1; D not resolved. This CDR3 has 15 amino acids. V shed 3 bases and J shed 3 bases, with 13 bases lying between them. CDR1 and CDR2 (germline): SGDLS, YYNGEE.

This clonotype was seen only a few times. This chain connects TRBV20-1 to TRBJ2-7; 7 bases fit TRBD2. The V segment lost 3 bases and the J segment 3 bases; nucleotides outside the gene matches: 8. Germline-derived CDR1 and CDR2 are DFQATT and SNEGSKA (reference sequence). The CDR3 has 14 residues. DNA for the CDR3: TGCAGTGCTAGGTCGGGGGGAGGACTCTACGAGCAGTACTTC. Its protein is CSARSGGGLYEQYF.

This rearrangement joins TRBV20-1 to TRBJ2-1, with TRBD2 identical over 16 bases. Unmatched junction bases numbered 6, after V lost 6 bases and J lost 10 bases. Per the germline V gene, CDR1 is DFQATT and CDR2 is SNEGSKA (reference sequence). CDR3 length: 14 residues. DNA of the CDR3: TGCAGTGCCAGTGGGACTAGCGGGGGGGAGGAGCAGTTCTTC. Its translation: CSASGTSGGEEQFF.

The chain uses TRBV27 and TRBJ2-1; D might be TRBD2 (7 bases). V lost 5 bases and J 8 bases, leaving 22 bases between the germline ends. The V gene's germline CDR1 is MNHEY and CDR2 SMNVEV (reference sequence). The CDR3 runs 16 residues. The CDR3 coding sequence is TGTGCCAGCAGTCTCATCGGTGGGAGGGGGGGCGATGAGCAGTTCTTC. Its translation: CASSLIGGRGGDEQFF.

This clonotype was recorded at least ten times. The V and J genes are TRBV20-1 and TRBJ2-3; no clear D. V lost 3 bases, J lost 0 bases, and 10 bases lay in between. This CDR3 is 14 amino acids long. Germline CDR1 DFQATT, CDR2 SNEGSKA (reference sequence). For the CDR3, the DNA is TGCAGTGCTAGTTCAGCCTTGAGCACAGATACGCAGTATTTT. It specifies CSASSALSTDTQYF.

The CDR3 DNA is TGCGCCTGTGGGGGGGGGGTGACGAACACTGAAGCTTTCTTT. This codes for CACGGGVTNTEAFF. This chain joins TRBV10-2 and TRBJ1-1; D perhaps matches TRBD1 (5 bases). Germline V CDR1 and CDR2: WSHSY, SAAADI. The CDR3 totals 14 residues. Trimming left V 11 bases short and J 1 base short, with 17 bases between.

There are a few counts of this clonotype. The chain couples TRBV29-1 to TRBJ2-3; D unclear. V was cut by 2 bases and J by 0 bases, with 6 bases left in between. This CDR3 is 13 amino acids long. CDR1 is SQVTM, CDR2 ANQGSEA, per germline. CDR3 residues: CSVERRSTDTQYF. Here the CDR3 DNA reads TGCAGCGTTGAACGGCGAAGCACAGATACGCAGTATTTT.

As regards this clonotype: This may be a read error: a much more frequent sequence differs by one nucleotide. The conserved phenylalanine or tryptophan is not found at the CDR3 terminus, so this likely reflects a read error. The J gene is TRBJ2-5, the V gene TRBV12-3 or TRBV12-4; 8 nucleotides match TRBD1. The V and J ends lost 4 bases and 11 bases, in that order; junction bases with no gene match: 12. The CDR3 extends over 14 amino acids. The CDR3, as DNA: TGTGCCAGCAGTTCACGACAGGGGTCGACGGAGCAGTACTTA. This sequence encodes CASSSRQGSTEQYL.

This clonotype was counted between two and nine times. The CDR3 nucleotides are TGTGCCAGCAGTTTATCTCCAGGGGAGGTTGAACTCACTGAAGCTTTCTTT. It translates to CASSLSPGEVELTEAFF. The chain combines TRBV27 with TRBJ1-1; D might be TRBD1 (6 bases). Germline CDR1 and CDR2: MNHEY and SMNVEV (reference sequence). The CDR3 has 17 amino acids. The V end was cut by 0 bases, the J end by 4 bases, with 18 bases between.